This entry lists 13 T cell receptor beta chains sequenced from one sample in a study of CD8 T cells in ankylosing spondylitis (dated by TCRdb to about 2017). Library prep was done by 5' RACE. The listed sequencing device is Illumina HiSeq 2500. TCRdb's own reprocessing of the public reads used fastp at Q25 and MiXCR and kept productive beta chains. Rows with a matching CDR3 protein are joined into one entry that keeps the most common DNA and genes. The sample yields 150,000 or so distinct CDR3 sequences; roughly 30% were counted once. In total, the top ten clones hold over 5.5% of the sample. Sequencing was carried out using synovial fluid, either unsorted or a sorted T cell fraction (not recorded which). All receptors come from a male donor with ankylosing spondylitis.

CDR3 sequence (DNA): TGCGCCAGCAGCTCCAGATCTACTAATGAAAAACTGTTTTTT. Residues: CASSSRSTNEKLFF. The V call is TRBV5-1, the J call TRBJ1-4; D remains unclear. CDR1 and CDR2 (germline): SGHRS, YFSETQ. The CDR3 loop spans 14 amino acids. The V gene lost 3 bases and the J gene lost 2 bases, with 8 bases spanning the gap.

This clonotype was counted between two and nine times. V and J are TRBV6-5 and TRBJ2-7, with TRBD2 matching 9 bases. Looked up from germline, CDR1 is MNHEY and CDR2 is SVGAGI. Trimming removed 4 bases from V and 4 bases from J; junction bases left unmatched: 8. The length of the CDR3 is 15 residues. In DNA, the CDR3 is TGTGCCAGCAGTTCCGTAGCGGGAGTGATATACGAGCAGTACTTC. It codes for CASSSVAGVIYEQYF.

Here the CDR3 reads CASSPRDFQSSGNTIYF. As DNA, the CDR3 is TGTGCCAGCAGCCCCCGGGACTTCCAGAGCTCTGGAAACACCATATATTTT. V usage is TRBV9 and J usage is TRBJ1-3; the D gene is possibly TRBD1 (5 bases). There are 17 residues in the CDR3. With 4 bases removed from V and 0 bases from J, the gap between germline ends came to 17 bases. In germline, CDR1 is SGDLS, CDR2 YYNGEE.

The CDR3 region is CASSPSGRAYEQYF. The CDR3 DNA is TGTGCCAGCAGCCCTAGCGGGAGGGCTTACGAGCAGTACTTC. The chain joins TRBV7-2 to TRBJ2-7, with TRBD2 matching 12 bases. Per germline, CDR1 SGHTA and CDR2 FQGNSA. This CDR3 has 14 amino acids. The trim removed 5 bases at V and 4 bases at J, leaving 3 bases unmatched.

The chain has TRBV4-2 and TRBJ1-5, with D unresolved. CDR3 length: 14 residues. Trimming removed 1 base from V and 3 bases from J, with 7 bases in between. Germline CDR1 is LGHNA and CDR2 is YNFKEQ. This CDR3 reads CASSQATDNQPQHF. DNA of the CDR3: TGTGCCAGCAGCCAAGCGACCGACAATCAGCCCCAGCATTTT.

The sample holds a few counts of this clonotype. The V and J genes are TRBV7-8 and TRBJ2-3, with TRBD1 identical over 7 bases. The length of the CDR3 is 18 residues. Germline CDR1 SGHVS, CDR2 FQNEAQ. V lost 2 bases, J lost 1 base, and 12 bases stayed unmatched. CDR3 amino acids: CASSLSRDRRTGTDTQYF. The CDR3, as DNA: TGTGCCAGCAGCTTATCCCGGGACAGAAGGACAGGCACAGATACGCAGTATTTT.

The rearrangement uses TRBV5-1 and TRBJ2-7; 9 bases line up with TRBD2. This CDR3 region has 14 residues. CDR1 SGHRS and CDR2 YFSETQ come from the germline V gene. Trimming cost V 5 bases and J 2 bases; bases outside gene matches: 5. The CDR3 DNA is TGCGCCAGCAGAGCTCGGACTAGCGCCTACGAGCAGTACTTC. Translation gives CASRARTSAYEQYF.

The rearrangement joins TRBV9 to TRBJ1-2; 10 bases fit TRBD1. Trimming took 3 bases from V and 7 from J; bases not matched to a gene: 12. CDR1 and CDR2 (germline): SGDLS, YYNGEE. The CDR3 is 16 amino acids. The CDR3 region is CASSAQVGGTGAGYTF. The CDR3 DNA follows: TGTGCCAGCAGCGCTCAGGTTGGGGGGACAGGGGCTGGCTACACCTTC.

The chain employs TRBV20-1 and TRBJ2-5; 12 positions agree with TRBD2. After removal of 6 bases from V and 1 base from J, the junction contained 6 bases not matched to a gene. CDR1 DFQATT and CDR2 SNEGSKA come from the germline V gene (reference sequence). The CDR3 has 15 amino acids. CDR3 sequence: CSAPGTSGFQETQYF. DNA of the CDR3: TGCAGTGCCCCGGGGACTAGCGGGTTCCAAGAGACCCAGTACTTC.

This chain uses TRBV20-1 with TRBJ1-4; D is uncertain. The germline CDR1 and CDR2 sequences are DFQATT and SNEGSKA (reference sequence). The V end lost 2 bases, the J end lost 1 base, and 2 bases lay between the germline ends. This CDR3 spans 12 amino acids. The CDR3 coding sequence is TGCAGTGCTAGATTAACTAATGAAAAACTGTTTTTT. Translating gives CSARLTNEKLFF.

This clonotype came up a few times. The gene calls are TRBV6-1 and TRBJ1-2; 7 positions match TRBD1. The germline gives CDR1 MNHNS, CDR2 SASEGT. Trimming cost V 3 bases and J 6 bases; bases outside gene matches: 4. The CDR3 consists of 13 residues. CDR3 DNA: TGTGCCAGCAGTGAGAACAGGGGTCATGGCTACACCTTC. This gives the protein CASSENRGHGYTF.

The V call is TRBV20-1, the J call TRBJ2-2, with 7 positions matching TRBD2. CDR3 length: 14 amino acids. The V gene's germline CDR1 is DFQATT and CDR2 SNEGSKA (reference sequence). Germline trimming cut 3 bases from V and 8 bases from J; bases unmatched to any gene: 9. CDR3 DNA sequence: TGCAGTGCTAGCAAGCGGGGCTTAGGTGGGGAGCTGTTTTTT. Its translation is CSASKRGLGGELFF.

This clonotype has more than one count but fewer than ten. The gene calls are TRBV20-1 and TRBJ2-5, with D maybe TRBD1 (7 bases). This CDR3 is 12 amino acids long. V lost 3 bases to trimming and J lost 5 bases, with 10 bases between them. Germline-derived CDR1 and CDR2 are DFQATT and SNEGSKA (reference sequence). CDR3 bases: TGCAGTGCTAGGGCAGGGGGGGAGACCCAGTACTTC. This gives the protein CSARAGGETQYF.